This T cell receptor beta chain was retrieved from a study of identical twins. Germline-derived CDR1 and CDR2 are DFQATT and SNEGSKA (reference sequence). This CDR3 has 15 amino acids. The ends were cut back, 0 bases at V and 0 bases at J, with 12 bases in the middle. This clonotype was counted many times. TCRdb recomputed calls from the 5' RACE reads with MiXCR, one row per CDR3 protein. The table includes some 230,000 distinct CDR3 sequences, 6.5% detected once. Another study also made use of these data, one on T cells expressing NK-cell markers. That source adds: One of eight sequenced donors was HCMV-seronegative; the other seven were seropositive.

The TCR comes from a woman younger than 30 in good health. Sequences were obtained from CD8+ T cells sorted from blood. This sequence joins TRBV20-1 and TRBJ2-7; TRBD2 might be the D (5 bases). The CDR3 DNA sequence: TGCAGTGCTAGAGATATTACGGACTCCTCCTACGAGCAGTACTTC. This translates into CSARDITDSSYEQYF.